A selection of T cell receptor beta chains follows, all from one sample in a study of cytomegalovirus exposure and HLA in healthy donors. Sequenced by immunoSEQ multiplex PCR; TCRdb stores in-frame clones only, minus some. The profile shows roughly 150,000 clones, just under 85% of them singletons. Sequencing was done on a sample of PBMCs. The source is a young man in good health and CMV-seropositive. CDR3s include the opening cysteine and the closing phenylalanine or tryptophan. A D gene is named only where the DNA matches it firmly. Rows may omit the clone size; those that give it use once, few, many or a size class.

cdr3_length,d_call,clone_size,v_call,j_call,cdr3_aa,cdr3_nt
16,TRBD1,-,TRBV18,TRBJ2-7,CASSLKARQGPYEQYF,TGTGCCAGCTCACTTAAGGCAAGACAGGGACCTTACGAGCAGTACTTC
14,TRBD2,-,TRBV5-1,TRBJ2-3,CASSRGGFTDTQYF,TGCGCCAGCAGTCGCGGGGGGTTCACAGATACGCAGTATTTT
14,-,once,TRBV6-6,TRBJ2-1,CASSYDPGVNEQFF,TGTGCCAGCAGTTACGATCCGGGGGTCAATGAGCAGTTCTTC
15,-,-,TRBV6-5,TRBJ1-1,CASSYSAGAVTEAFF,TGTGCCAGCAGTTACTCGGCGGGGGCGGTCACTGAAGCTTTCTTT
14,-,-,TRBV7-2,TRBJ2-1,CASSLWVTGNEQFF,TGTGCCAGCAGCTTATGGGTGACAGGCAATGAGCAGTTCTTC
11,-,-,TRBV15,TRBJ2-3,CAVQRGDTQYF,TGTGCCGTCCAGCGCGGAGATACGCAGTATTTT
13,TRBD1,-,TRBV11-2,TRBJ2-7,CASRRDRGGEQYF,TGTGCCAGCAGGAGGGACAGGGGTGGCGAGCAGTACTTC
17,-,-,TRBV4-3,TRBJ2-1,CASSLLTGTPDYNEQFF,TGCGCCAGCAGCTTACTCACCGGGACTCCTGACTACAATGAGCAGTTCTTC
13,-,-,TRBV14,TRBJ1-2,CASSPAGAGGYTF,TGTGCCAGCAGCCCCGCTGGAGCGGGAGGCTACACCTTC
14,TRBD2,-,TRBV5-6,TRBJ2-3,CASSSSGGPDTQYF,TGTGCCAGCAGCTCTAGCGGGGGGCCAGATACGCAGTATTTT
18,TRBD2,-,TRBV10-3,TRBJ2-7,CAISTGALAGGIGSEQYF,TGTGCCATCAGTACGGGGGCCCTAGCGGGGGGGATCGGCTCCGAGCAGTACTTC
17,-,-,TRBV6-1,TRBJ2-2,CASSEAPIEANTGELFF,TGTGCCAGCAGTGAAGCCCCGATAGAAGCGAACACCGGGGAGCTGTTTTTT
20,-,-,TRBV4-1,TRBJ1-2,CASSQGFPQGMGTSRYGYTF,TGCGCCAGCAGCCAAGGGTTCCCGCAGGGGATGGGCACAAGTCGATATGGCTACACCTTC
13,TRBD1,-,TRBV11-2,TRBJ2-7,CASSLGQGNEQYF,TGTGCCAGCAGCTTGGGACAGGGGAACGAGCAGTACTTC
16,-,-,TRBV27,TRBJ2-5,CASSLSPGSSQETQYF,TGTGCCAGCAGTTTATCTCCCGGGTCTTCCCAAGAGACCCAGTACTTC